This note documents a single T cell receptor (beta chain) sequence. This specimen comes from a study of blood T cell repertoires in COVID-19. Assay: immunoSEQ multiplex PCR; the TCRdb copy retains only in-frame clones and omits some. Among under 200,000 clones listed, approximately 80% were seen once. Germline CDR1 and CDR2: KGHSH and LQKENI. Trimming shortened V by 3 bases and J by 2 bases, and 7 bases separated the two germline ends. The CDR3 totals 14 residues. The rearrangement uses TRBV18 and TRBJ2-2; possible D gene TRBD1, 5 bases. The TCR sequence derives from a human donor in a cohort sampled during active COVID-19. The sequencing input was peripheral blood. In DNA, the CDR3 is TGTGCCAGCTCACCGGGGCAAAACACCGGGGAGCTGTTTTTT. Amino acids: CASSPGQNTGELFF.